A single sample gave rise to the 8 T cell receptor beta chains below, sequenced in a study of cytomegalovirus exposure and HLA in healthy donors. This table comes from immunoSEQ multiplex PCR, and its TCRdb copy is limited to in-frame clones, with some not included. In the table there are roughly 80,000 clones, approximately 93% of which are singletons. Specimen: PBMCs. Source of these receptors: a man between 18 and 35 years old in good health and CMV-seronegative.

The rearrangement links TRBV9 to TRBJ2-7; 8 bases align to TRBD2. Losses at the gene ends were 0 bases for V and 3 bases for J; bases not matched to a gene: 5. Germline V gene lookup returns CDR1 SGDLS and CDR2 YYNGEE. The CDR3 is 15 residues long. CDR3: CASSVGGGRNYEQYF. In nucleotides, the CDR3 is TGTGCCAGCAGCGTAGGGGGCGGGAGGAACTACGAGCAGTACTTC.

The genes are TRBV7-9 and TRBJ1-4; D may be TRBD1 (5 bases). V shed 1 base and J shed 7 bases, with 16 bases lying between them. Germline-derived CDR1 and CDR2 are SEHNR and FQNEAQ (reference sequence). This CDR3 contains 16 residues. The CDR3 sequence is CASSLVASRGREKLFF. CDR3 nucleotide sequence: TGTGCCAGCAGCTTAGTCGCGAGTAGGGGTCGTGAAAAACTGTTTTTT. The full variable domain, with the rest looked up from reference TRBV7-9 and TRBJ1-4, is DTGVSQNPRHKITKRGQNVTFRCDPISEHNRLYWYRQTLGQGPEFLTYFQNEAQLEKSRLLSDRFSAERPKGSFSTLEIQRTEQGDSAMYLCASSLVASRGREKLFFGSGTQLSVL.

The CDR3, as DNA: TGTGCCAGTAACCCATCGGGGGAAAGAGGTGGCTACACCTTC. Protein: CASNPSGERGGYTF. The J gene is TRBJ1-2, the V gene TRBV19; the D gene is possibly TRBD1 (5 bases). The CDR3 covers 14 residues. Germline V CDR1 and CDR2: LNHDA, SQIVND (reference sequence). Deletions cut 7 bases from V and 7 bases from J, with 19 bases between.

This chain links TRBV19 with TRBJ1-3; D is ambiguous. The germline V and J ends were trimmed by 0 bases and 6 bases, with 12 bases remaining between them. Germline CDR1 reads LNHDA; CDR2 reads SQIVND (reference sequence). The CDR3 length is 15 residues. The CDR3 sequence is CASSIEGSTLNTIYF. CDR3 nucleotides: TGTGCCAGTAGTATAGAGGGCAGCACTTTAAACACCATATATTTT.

The chain couples TRBV6-5 to TRBJ1-1; possible D gene TRBD1, 6 bases. The V end was cut by 4 bases, the J end by 0 bases, with 12 bases between. CDR1 and CDR2 (germline): MNHEY, SVGAGI. The CDR3 is 15 residues long. CDR3 loop: CASSSPGTLNTEAFF. CDR3 DNA sequence: TGTGCCAGCAGTTCGCCGGGGACACTGAACACTGAAGCTTTCTTT.

The rearrangement uses TRBV18 and TRBJ2-3; 7 positions agree with TRBD1. The V segment lost 6 bases and the J segment 4 bases; nucleotides outside the gene matches: 7. Germline values: CDR1 KGHSH, CDR2 LQKENI. This CDR3 is built from 14 residues. The CDR3 DNA follows: TGTGCCAGCTCGCCGACAGGGAGCTCAGATACGCAGTATTTT. This encodes CASSPTGSSDTQYF.

The chain employs TRBV6-5 and TRBJ1-5, with a possible D match to TRBD1 (6 bases). This CDR3 comprises 14 residues. Trimming pared 6 bases from V and 0 bases from J, leaving 9 bases between. The germline V gene encodes CDR1 MNHEY and CDR2 SVGAGI. The CDR3: CASSPGDSNQPQHF. The CDR3 nucleotides are TGTGCCAGCAGCCCAGGGGATAGCAATCAGCCCCAGCATTTT.

The CDR3 DNA reads as TGTGCCAGCAGTTACTCAGAGGGTAGGAGGACTGAAGCTTTCTTT. Translating gives CASSYSEGRRTEAFF. The rearrangement uses TRBV6-5 and TRBJ1-1; no firm D call. Trimming removed 0 bases at V and 5 bases at J, with 13 bases between. This CDR3 has 15 amino acids. The germline gives CDR1 MNHEY, CDR2 SVGAGI.